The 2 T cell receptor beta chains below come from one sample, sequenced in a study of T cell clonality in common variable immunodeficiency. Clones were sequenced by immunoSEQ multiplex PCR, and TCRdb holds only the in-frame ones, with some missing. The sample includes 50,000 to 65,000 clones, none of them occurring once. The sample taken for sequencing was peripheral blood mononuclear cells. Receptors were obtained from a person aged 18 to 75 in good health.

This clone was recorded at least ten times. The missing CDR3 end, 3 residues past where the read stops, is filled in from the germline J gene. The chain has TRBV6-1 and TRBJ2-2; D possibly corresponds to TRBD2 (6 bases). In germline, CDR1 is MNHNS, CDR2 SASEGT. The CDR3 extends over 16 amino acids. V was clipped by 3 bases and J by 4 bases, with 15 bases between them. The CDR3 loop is CASSEGLPPVTGELFF. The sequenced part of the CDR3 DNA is TGTGCCAGCAGTGAGGGACTCCCTCCGGTCACCGGGGAG.

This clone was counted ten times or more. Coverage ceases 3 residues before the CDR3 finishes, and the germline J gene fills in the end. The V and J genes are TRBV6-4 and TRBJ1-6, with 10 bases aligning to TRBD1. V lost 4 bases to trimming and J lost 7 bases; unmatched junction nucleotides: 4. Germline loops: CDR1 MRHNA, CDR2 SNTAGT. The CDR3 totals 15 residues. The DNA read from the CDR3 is TGTGCCAGCAGTGCCCGGACAGGGGGAAATTCACCC. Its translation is CASSARTGGNSP. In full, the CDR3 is CASSARTGGNSPLHF.